The clone carrying this TCR beta chain has a handful of counts. The antigen remains undetermined. The sample belongs to a study of blood T cells in healthy people across ages. Study-wide findings and caveats: Donors of long life had a larger count of naive CD4+ cells and greater diversity than aged donors.

CDR1 MGHRA and CDR2 YSYEKL come from the germline V gene. V was cut by 8 bases and J by 5 bases, with 22 bases left in between. This CDR3 is 16 amino acids long. Alongside a J-beta primer mix, a sample-barcoded 5' primer served in a second PCR lasting roughly 6 to 11 cycles. TCRdb fed the 5' RACE reads into MiXCR, producing one record per CDR3 protein. This table has roughly 1,500,000 distinct CDR3 sequences, roughly 30% appearing once. This clonotype was obtained from a woman aged 25 to 39 in good health. The chain joins TRBV4-1 to TRBJ2-1; D possibly corresponds to TRBD2 (6 bases). The sequencing sample was made of blood. CDR3 bases: TGCGCCAGCCTAACAAGGGTCGGGGGAACAAACAATGAGCAGTTCTTC. Encoded protein: CASLTRVGGTNNEQFF.